This T cell receptor beta chain was sequenced during a study of T cell responses to AZD1222 COVID-19 vaccine. Generated by immunoSEQ multiplex PCR, the TCRdb table keeps only in-frame clones and is missing some. The sample consists of over 100,000 clones, nearly 90% of them appearing once. Per the germline V gene, CDR1 is SEHNR and CDR2 is FQNEAQ (reference sequence). The CDR3 contains 15 residues. Unmatched junction bases numbered 5, after V lost 5 bases and J lost 8 bases. This sequence originates from an adult in good health. The sample here was peripheral blood, taken on day 0 of AZD1222 vaccination. The chain couples TRBV7-9 to TRBJ2-1; 14 nucleotides agree with TRBD2. CDR3: CASSPGLAGDDEQFF. The CDR3, as DNA: TGTGCCAGCAGCCCGGGACTAGCGGGAGATGATGAGCAGTTCTTC.